What follows describes a single T cell receptor beta chain. TCRdb itself ran the 5' RACE reads through MiXCR, one entry per CDR3 protein. The sample yields around 510,000 distinct CDR3 sequences, roughly 20% seen once. This record belongs to a study of T-cell memory formation after mild COVID-19. Trimming took 3 bases from V and 5 from J, leaving 7 bases between them. The CDR3 totals 12 residues. This TCR came from an adult woman who had mild COVID-19 (a few samples of this study predate the infection). Cell type and time point are not known. V and J are TRBV12-3 or TRBV12-4 and TRBJ2-5, with D uncertain. The sequenced material came from PBMCs or a T cell subset sorted from them (not recorded which). The CDR3 loop is CASSFHGETQYF. The DNA for the CDR3 is TGTGCCAGCAGTTTCCATGGGGAGACCCAGTACTTC.